The T cell receptor beta chain described here comes from a study of blood T cell repertoires in COVID-19. Study details: Sites in the United States, Italy and Spain provided acute and convalescent COVID-19 samples.

Germline assignment: CDR1 WSHSY and CDR2 SAAADI. The CDR3 sequence is 18 residues long. The V segment lost 6 bases and the J segment 2 bases; nucleotides outside the gene matches: 11. Here immunoSEQ multiplex PCR was the method, and the copy in TCRdb shows in-frame clones only, minus some. The data hold about 200,000 clones, with around nine tenths observed a single time. The count of this clone is one. The receptor was isolated from a man in his fifties or sixties who had recovered from COVID-19. The specimen sequenced was peripheral blood. The chain carries TRBV10-2 and TRBJ2-1; 12 nucleotides line up with TRBD1. CDR3 protein: CASRSGTGGGDAYNEQFF. CDR3 sequence (DNA): TGCGCCAGCAGGTCCGGGACAGGGGGCGGGGATGCCTACAATGAGCAGTTCTTC.